A single sample gave rise to the 24 T cell receptor beta chains below, sequenced in a study of patients and donors after allogeneic stem cell transplantation. TCRdb processed the RT-PCR reads anew with MiXCR; each CDR3 protein has one entry. This sample has more than 850,000 distinct CDR3 sequences, with approximately 18% found just once. Material: blood, either unsorted or a sorted T cell fraction (not recorded which). The receptors were sampled from a human donor who was either an allogeneic HSCT recipient or a stem cell or donor lymphocyte infusion donor (not recorded which). It is not recorded whose cells these are; they may come from a transplant donor.

This chain joins TRBV9 and TRBJ2-5; D assignment may be TRBD1 or TRBD2 (5 bases each). Germline V gene sequence: CDR1 SGDLS, CDR2 YYNGEE. The CDR3 is 15 amino acids. With 6 bases removed from V and 1 base from J, the gap between germline ends came to 16 bases. The DNA for the CDR3 is TGTGCCAGCACCTCTTCGGGACGGTTCCAAGAGACCCAGTACTTC. Amino acids: CASTSSGRFQETQYF.

V gene TRBV2 combines with J gene TRBJ1-1; D gene uncertain. The germline CDR1 and CDR2 sequences are SNHLY and FYNNEI. This CDR3 has 12 amino acids. V dropped 1 base and J dropped 7 bases, with 7 bases sitting between them. Written as DNA, the CDR3 is TGTGCCAGCAGTGAAGTCCACATTGAAGCTTTCTTT. Protein product: CASSEVHIEAFF.

The chain combines TRBV10-3 with TRBJ1-4, with 7 positions matching TRBD1. The V and J ends lost 9 bases and 10 bases, in that order; junction bases with no gene match: 8. Germline values: CDR1 ENHRY, CDR2 SYGVKD. The CDR3 contains 12 residues. CDR3 in amino acids: CAIGTEEGKLFF. CDR3 bases: TGTGCCATTGGGACAGAAGAGGGAAAACTGTTTTTT.

The V and J genes are TRBV7-2 and TRBJ1-4; the D is unclear. The CDR3 sequence is 15 residues long. V lost 6 bases and J 0 bases, leaving 11 bases between the germline ends. Germline V gene lookup returns CDR1 SGHTA and CDR2 FQGNSA. The CDR3 loop is CASRNGITTNEKLFF. The CDR3 DNA follows: TGTGCCAGCAGGAACGGCATAACAACTAATGAAAAACTGTTTTTT.

This clonotype was counted between two and nine times. V usage is TRBV2 and J usage is TRBJ2-1, with 8 bases fitting TRBD2. The CDR3 contains 12 residues. Germline values: CDR1 SNHLY, CDR2 FYNNEI. V shed 7 bases, J shed 14 bases, and the junction held 10 bases outside the gene matches. DNA for the CDR3: TGTGCCAGCACCCGTGCGGGACTAGTGGAGTTCTTC. Translating it yields CASTRAGLVEFF.

The rearrangement joins TRBV25-1 to TRBJ2-1, with TRBD2 identical over 11 bases. This CDR3 region has 15 residues. The V and J ends lost 0 bases and 6 bases, in that order; junction bases with no gene match: 1. The germline gives CDR1 MGHDK, CDR2 SYGVNS. For the CDR3, the DNA is TGTGCCAGCAGTGAATATACTAGCGGGGGCAATGAGCAGTTCTTC. Translating gives CASSEYTSGGNEQFF.

The chain is built from TRBV10-3 and TRBJ1-1; maybe TRBD1 (5 bases). The V and J ends lost 10 bases and 1 base respectively, with 19 bases between them. The CDR3 spans 15 residues. Germline V CDR1 and CDR2: ENHRY, SYGVKD. The CDR3 spells CANSPSGWSNTEAFF. CDR3 bases: TGTGCCAACAGCCCCTCAGGGTGGTCGAACACTGAAGCTTTCTTT.

This chain uses TRBV15 with TRBJ2-1; 8 bases line up with TRBD2. V dropped 7 bases and J dropped 9; count of bases not matched to a gene: 5. Germline values: CDR1 LNHNV, CDR2 YYDKDF (reference sequence). The CDR3 covers 12 residues. CDR3 bases: TGTGCCACCACGTCTACTAGCGGTGAGCAGTTCTTC. Translating it yields CATTSTSGEQFF.

This clonotype was seen just once. The chain employs TRBV15 and TRBJ2-3; weak D call: TRBD1 (6 bases). The germline CDR1 and CDR2 sequences are LNHNV and YYDKDF (reference sequence). Trimming removed 2 bases from V and 2 bases from J, with 14 bases in between. This CDR3 region has 16 residues. Here the CDR3 reads CATSRRGTFATDTQYF. The CDR3 DNA is TGTGCCACCAGCAGAAGGGGGACATTCGCCACAGATACGCAGTATTTT.

This clonotype was seen at least ten times. This sequence joins TRBV29-1 and TRBJ2-7; TRBD2 agrees at 11 bases. CDR1 and CDR2 (germline): SQVTM, ANQGSEA. V trimming: 7 bases; J trimming: 2 bases; junction bases outside the gene matches: 4. The CDR3 length is 13 residues. CDR3 residues: CSANSGRAYEQYF. The CDR3 region has the DNA TGCAGCGCTAATAGCGGGAGGGCCTACGAGCAGTACTTC.

The J gene is TRBJ1-2, the V gene TRBV30; D gene unclear. The CDR3 loop spans 11 amino acids. CDR1 is GTSNPN and CDR2 is SVGIG in the germline V gene (reference sequence). V lost 8 bases, J lost 7 bases, and 14 bases lay in between. This CDR3 reads CAGRNSLGYTF. Written as DNA, the CDR3 is TGTGCCGGACGGAACTCTCTTGGCTACACCTTC.

The chain couples TRBV5-6 to TRBJ2-2; 7 bases line up with TRBD2. This CDR3 is built from 16 residues. Looked up from germline, CDR1 is SGHDT and CDR2 is YYEEEE. J gave up 4 bases and V 4 bases, and 10 bases lay outside the gene matches. CDR3 amino acids: CASSPLGGSRTGELFF. CDR3 in DNA: TGTGCCAGCAGCCCCCTTGGCGGGAGTCGCACCGGGGAGCTGTTTTTT.

This clonotype was counted a few times. The chain's CDR3 is CASSNGPAEYF. For the CDR3, the DNA is TGTGCCAGCAGCAACGGACCTGCGGAGTACTTC. The rearrangement links TRBV12-3 or TRBV12-4 to TRBJ2-7; D call uncertain. V lost 6 bases and J lost 11, with 14 bases in between. The CDR3 extends over 11 amino acids.

This clonotype was recorded many times. The genes are TRBV4-1 and TRBJ2-7; perhaps TRBD2 as D (7 bases). The germline CDR1 and CDR2 sequences are MGHRA and YSYEKL. CDR3 length: 17 amino acids. The V and J ends lost 1 base and 5 bases respectively, with 21 bases between them. The CDR3 loop reads CASSQGSRAYGGHEQYF. CDR3 coding DNA: TGCGCCAGCAGCCAAGGGAGTAGGGCTTACGGGGGGCACGAGCAGTACTTC.

This clonotype was counted between two and nine times. V gene TRBV20-1 combines with J gene TRBJ2-7; D not resolved. The V gene's germline CDR1 is DFQATT and CDR2 SNEGSKA (reference sequence). This CDR3 has 11 amino acids. Trimming took off 3 bases at V and 5 bases at J, with 8 bases between the two ends. In DNA form, the CDR3 reads TGCAGTGCTAGGACGGTGGACGAGCAGTACTTC. It translates to CSARTVDEQYF.

The sample holds a few counts of this clonotype. The chain carries TRBV13 and TRBJ1-6; 8 bases map to TRBD1. V shed 2 bases and J 8 bases; nucleotides not matched to a gene: 2. This CDR3 contains 14 residues. Germline V gene data show CDR1 as PRHDT and CDR2 as FYEKMQ (reference sequence). The CDR3 nucleotides read TGTGCCAGCAGCTTACAGGGGGCGGATTCACCCCTCCACTTT. Encoded protein: CASSLQGADSPLHF.

The J gene is TRBJ1-1, the V gene TRBV20-1; 7 bases line up with TRBD1. The V and J ends lost 3 bases and 0 bases, in that order; junction bases with no gene match: 4. The CDR3 has 14 residues. CDR1 is DFQATT and CDR2 is SNEGSKA in the germline V gene (reference sequence). The CDR3 here is CSARRGRLNTEAFF. As DNA, the CDR3 is TGCAGTGCTAGGAGGGGGCGGCTGAACACTGAAGCTTTCTTT.

This clonotype was seen a handful of times. The chain carries TRBV12-3 or TRBV12-4 and TRBJ1-4; D is possibly TRBD1 (6 bases). The V gene lost 5 bases and the J gene lost 8 bases, with 18 bases spanning the gap. This CDR3 region has 15 residues. CDR3 sequence reads: CASSKNRASGEKLFF. CDR3 coding DNA: TGTGCCAGCAGTAAAAACAGGGCGAGTGGGGAAAAACTGTTTTTT.

This chain connects TRBV3-1 to TRBJ2-4; D possibly corresponds to TRBD2 (5 bases). Germline assignment: CDR1 LGHDT and CDR2 YNNKEL (reference sequence). The V end lost 1 base, the J end lost 11 bases, and 15 bases lay between the germline ends. This CDR3 contains 14 residues. The CDR3 loop reads CASSQVKGETFQYF. The CDR3 nucleotides are TGTGCCAGCAGCCAAGTGAAGGGAGAGACTTTTCAGTACTTC.

The chain joins TRBV3-1 to TRBJ2-1; 7 nucleotides match TRBD2. CDR3 size: 15 residues. Losses at the gene ends were 4 bases for V and 7 bases for J; bases not matched to a gene: 10. Germline-derived CDR1 and CDR2 are LGHDT and YNNKEL (reference sequence). CDR3 in amino acids: CASSLGLGGWNEQFF. CDR3 nucleotides: TGTGCCAGCAGCCTAGGACTAGGAGGATGGAATGAGCAGTTCTTC.

The rearrangement joins TRBV30 to TRBJ2-1; D unresolved. This CDR3 is built from 15 residues. Germline V CDR1 and CDR2: GTSNPN, SVGIG (reference sequence). V lost 0 bases and J lost 2, with 11 bases in between. The CDR3 here is CAWSVGTSTYNEQFF. The CDR3 nucleotides read TGTGCCTGGAGTGTAGGTACTTCTACCTACAATGAGCAGTTCTTC.

The V gene is TRBV9, the J gene TRBJ2-3; 7 bases align to TRBD2. Looked up from germline, CDR1 is SGDLS and CDR2 is YYNGEE. Trimming took 7 bases from V and 0 from J; bases not matched to a gene: 5. CDR3 size: 14 residues. The CDR3 here is CASQLASSTDTQYF. CDR3 bases: TGTGCCAGCCAACTAGCGTCAAGCACAGATACGCAGTATTTT.

CDR3 in amino acids: CASSLAAISGNTIYF. CDR3 DNA: TGTGCCAGCAGCTTAGCCGCGATCTCTGGAAACACCATATATTTT. The chain recombines TRBV7-9 with TRBJ1-3; no clear D gene. The CDR3 contains 15 residues. Trimming left V 0 bases short and J 0 bases short, with 6 bases between. Germline V gene data show CDR1 as SEHNR and CDR2 as FQNEAQ (reference sequence).

This clonotype showed up just once. The rearrangement joins TRBV9 to TRBJ2-7; TRBD1 aligns across 8 bases. The CDR3 contains 17 residues. The trim removed 3 bases at V and 5 bases at J, leaving 16 bases unmatched. The germline gives CDR1 SGDLS, CDR2 YYNGEE. CDR3 coding DNA: TGTGCCAGCAGCGCCCAACCGACCACAGGGGGAACAGACGAGCAGTACTTC. Its protein product is CASSAQPTTGGTDEQYF.